Sequencing of this T cell receptor (beta chain) was carried out in a study of CD8 T cells in Susac syndrome. Study-level findings and limits: The number of individuals included in the study's TCR sequencing and HLA analysis was acknowledged as relatively small.

The CDR3 consists of 15 residues. The V and J ends lost 5 bases and 3 bases, in that order; junction bases with no gene match: 9. Germline loops: CDR1 SSHAT, CDR2 FNYEAQ (reference sequence). The multiple sclerosis controls were treatment-naive patients affected by stable or active relapsing-remitting disease. The RNA, roughly 0.45 to 1 ug, was put through reverse transcription using random hexamers. An immunoSEQ multiplex PCR generated amplified TCR beta CDR3 products spanning 54 Vbeta and 13 Jbeta. TCRdb used MiXCR to reprocess the immunoSEQ multiplex PCR reads, holding one entry per CDR3 protein. The table shows 150,000 to 180,000 distinct CDR3 sequences, with 90% to 95% occurring only once. On this clonotype itself: Its antigen is unknown.

This sequence originates from a human donor with multiple sclerosis. The sample consisted of CD8+ T cells from PBMCs. This chain links TRBV7-7 with TRBJ2-7; 8 bases match TRBD1. CDR3 in DNA: TGTGCCAGCAGCCAGGGGGCGCAGGGGAACTACGAGCAGTACTTC. Protein: CASSQGAQGNYEQYF. The full variable domain, rest sourced from reference TRBV7-7 and TRBJ2-7, is GAGVSQSPRYKVTKRGQDVTLRCDPISSHATLYWYQQALGQGPEFLTYFNYEAQPDKSGLPSDRFSAERPEGSISTLTIQRTEQRDSAMYRCASSQGAQGNYEQYFGPGTRLTVT.